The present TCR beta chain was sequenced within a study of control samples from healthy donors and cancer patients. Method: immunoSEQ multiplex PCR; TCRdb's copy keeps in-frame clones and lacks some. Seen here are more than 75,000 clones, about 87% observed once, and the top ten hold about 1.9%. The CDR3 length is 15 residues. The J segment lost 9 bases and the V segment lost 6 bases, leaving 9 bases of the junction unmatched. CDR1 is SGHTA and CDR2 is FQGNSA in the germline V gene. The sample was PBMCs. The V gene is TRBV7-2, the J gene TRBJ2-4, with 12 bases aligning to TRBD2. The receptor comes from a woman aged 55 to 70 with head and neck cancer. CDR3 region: CASSLTLAGGPIQYF. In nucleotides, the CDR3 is TGTGCCAGCAGTTTGACCCTAGCGGGAGGGCCCATTCAGTACTTC.